The 14 T cell receptor beta chains below were found in one sample sequenced in a study of TIL therapy for anti-PD-1-resistant metastatic lung cancer. The time point denotes: pre-treatment sample, taken before nivolumab and TIL therapy. The immunoSEQ assay was v3. Method: immunoSEQ multiplex PCR; TCRdb's copy keeps in-frame clones and lacks some. Here the sample spans roughly 20,000 clones, about 83% being singletons. Sequences were derived from blood, sampled at baseline. These receptors were collected from a person between 30 and 79 years old with non-small cell lung cancer.

This clone showed up just a few times. One end of the junction is discordant with germline, which a read error may explain. The J gene is TRBJ1-5, the V gene TRBV28, with 7 bases aligning to TRBD1. CDR1 and CDR2 (germline): MDHEN, SYDVKM. The length of the CDR3 is 16 residues. For the CDR3, the DNA is TGTGCCAGCAGTTTAGGGACAGCCGAAGGGGATCAACCCCAGCATTTT. It specifies CASSLGTAEGDQPQHF.

The V gene is TRBV5-6, the J gene TRBJ2-7; D gene ambiguous. The V gene lost 3 bases and the J gene lost 0 bases, with 16 bases spanning the gap. CDR1 is SGHDT and CDR2 is YYEEEE in the germline V gene. The CDR3 runs to 16 residues. CDR3 sequence reads: CASSSNTRRSSYEQYF. The CDR3 DNA is TGTGCCAGCAGCTCAAATACACGCAGGAGCTCCTACGAGCAGTACTTC.

The genes are TRBV7-3 and TRBJ1-1; D uncertain. Germline values: CDR1 SGHTA, CDR2 FQGTGA. The ends were cut back, 6 bases at V and 1 base at J, with 9 bases in the middle. The CDR3 extends over 13 amino acids. The CDR3: CASSSEANTEAFF. The CDR3 DNA reads as TGTGCCAGCAGTTCTGAGGCGAACACTGAAGCTTTCTTT.

The gene calls are TRBV27 and TRBJ1-1; the match to TRBD1 covers 7 bases. In germline, CDR1 is MNHEY, CDR2 SMNVEV (reference sequence). V shed 6 bases, J shed 4 bases, and the junction held 5 bases outside the gene matches. The CDR3 sequence is 13 residues long. Here the CDR3 reads CASRGGQITEAFF. DNA for the CDR3: TGTGCCAGCAGAGGGGGACAGATCACTGAAGCTTTCTTT.

The rearrangement uses TRBV19 and TRBJ2-3, with TRBD2 matching over 13 bases. CDR3 size: 21 residues. CDR1 is LNHDA and CDR2 is SQIVND in the germline V gene (reference sequence). V lost 5 bases and J lost 0; bases outside the gene matches: 17. The CDR3 region is CASSGATSGGSGGPSTDTQYF. The CDR3 bases are TGTGCCAGTAGTGGAGCGACTAGCGGGGGGTCGGGAGGGCCTAGCACAGATACGCAGTATTTT.

This clone was seen a few times. The chain uses TRBV19 and TRBJ2-7; unclear D gene. V dropped 0 bases and J dropped 4 bases, with 4 bases sitting between them. Germline assignment: CDR1 LNHDA and CDR2 SQIVND (reference sequence). The CDR3 totals 12 residues. CDR3 DNA: TGTGCCAGTAGTATAGAGGGGTACGAGCAGTACTTC. The encoded protein is CASSIEGYEQYF.

CDR3 nucleotides: TGTGCCAGCAGCCTAGACAGGAGCAACATTCAGTACTTC. Translation: CASSLDRSNIQYF. This rearrangement joins TRBV27 to TRBJ2-4, with a tentative D call TRBD1 (6 bases). The germline V gene has CDR1 MNHEY and CDR2 SMNVEV (reference sequence). The CDR3 loop spans 13 amino acids. V lost 6 bases to trimming and J lost 7 bases, with 13 bases between them.

The CDR3 sequence is CASSHAPGPINEQFF. The CDR3 nucleotides read TGCGCCAGCAGCCATGCACCGGGACCTATCAATGAGCAGTTCTTC. The chain uses TRBV4-1 and TRBJ2-1; D assignment may be TRBD1 or TRBD2 (5 bases each). V gave up 3 bases and J gave up 6 bases, with 15 bases separating them. Germline V lookup: CDR1 MGHRA, CDR2 YSYEKL. The CDR3 loop spans 15 amino acids.

V is TRBV4-2 and J is TRBJ1-4; 7 nucleotides line up with TRBD1. Trimming at V came to 3 bases and at J to 5 bases, leaving 9 bases not matched to a gene. The CDR3 is 16 amino acids. CDR1 is LGHNA, CDR2 YNFKEQ, per germline. The CDR3 reads CASSQDWDSQNEKLFF. The CDR3 bases are TGTGCCAGCAGCCAGGACTGGGACAGTCAAAATGAAAAACTGTTTTTT.

The chain employs TRBV5-6 and TRBJ1-1; D ambiguous. This CDR3 comprises 12 residues. Trimming took 0 bases from V and 3 from J, leaving 3 bases between them. Germline V gene sequence: CDR1 SGHDT, CDR2 YYEEEE. CDR3 region: CASSLAYTEAFF. DNA for the CDR3: TGTGCCAGCAGCTTGGCTTACACTGAAGCTTTCTTT.

The chain has TRBV6-4 and TRBJ1-5; tentative D call: TRBD1 (5 bases). The CDR3 covers 17 residues. The germline CDR1 and CDR2 sequences are MRHNA and SNTAGT. The V gene lost 5 bases and the J gene lost 4 bases, with 21 bases spanning the gap. Here the CDR3 reads CASSRPWREGDNQPQHF. The DNA for the CDR3 is TGTGCCAGCAGTAGACCCTGGCGCGAAGGGGATAATCAGCCCCAGCATTTT.

The genes are TRBV20-1 and TRBJ2-7, with D unclear. Germline V gene data show CDR1 as DFQATT and CDR2 as SNEGSKA (reference sequence). The ends were cut back, 6 bases at V and 0 bases at J, with 6 bases in the middle. This CDR3 region has 11 residues. Written as DNA, the CDR3 is TGCAGTGCCCCTTCCTCCTACGAGCAGTACTTC. Translating it yields CSAPSSYEQYF.

As concerns this clone: At one end, the junction sequence differs from germline, possibly due to a read error. This sequence joins TRBV7-7 and TRBJ2-2; D assignment may be TRBD1 or TRBD2 (5 bases each). The CDR3 totals 16 residues. The V gene's germline CDR1 is SSHAT and CDR2 FNYEAQ (reference sequence). The CDR3 is CASSAGASTNTGELFF. CDR3 nucleotides: TGTGCTAGCAGCGCCGGGGCATCCACGAACACCGGGGAGCTGTTTTTT.

The V and J genes are TRBV15 and TRBJ1-1; D remains unclear. Germline assignment: CDR1 LNHNV and CDR2 YYDKDF (reference sequence). Between the trimmed V and J ends, which lost 0 bases and 5 bases, there was a span of 13 bases. The CDR3 consists of 15 residues. CDR3 DNA: TGTGCCACCAGCAGAGATGCCCCCGTAACGACTGAAGCTTTCTTT. It translates to CATSRDAPVTTEAFF. Variable domain in full (rest from reference TRBV15 and TRBJ1-1): DAMVIQNPRYQVTQFGKPVTLSCSQTLNHNVMYWYQQKSSQAPKLLFHYYDKDFNNEADTPDNFQSRRPNTSFCFLDIRSPGLGDTAMYLCATSRDAPVTTEAFFGQGTRLTVV.